This paragraph covers one T cell receptor (beta chain) sequence. One end of the junction does not line up with germline, which may come from a read error. The investigators amplified TCR beta CDR3 regions from RNA transcripts. HTBI primers were employed in a first-round RT-PCR of the TCR CDR3. TCRdb analysed the multiplex PCR reads with MiXCR anew, one entry per CDR3 protein. The data show about 840,000 distinct CDR3 sequences, about 38% seen once. This entry is derived from a study of T cells in Graves' hyperthyroidism and ophthalmopathy. Germline CDR1 reads MGHDK; CDR2 reads SYGVNS. The CDR3 totals 12 residues.

The chain recombines TRBV25-1 with TRBJ1-1; maybe TRBD1 (5 bases). The clonotype was recovered from a man younger than 30 with Graves' hyperthyroidism. The specimen was blood. CDR3 amino acids: CASRPGNTEVFF. DNA for the CDR3: TGTGCCAGCAGACCAGGGAACACTGAAGTTTTCTTT.